The clone carrying this T cell receptor beta chain was found a few times. TCRdb reprocessed the RT-PCR reads via MiXCR and lists one record per CDR3 protein. The table has 500,000 to 600,000 distinct CDR3 sequences, around 8% seen once. Trimming took 5 bases from V and 7 from J, leaving 23 bases between them. The CDR3 runs to 16 residues. Germline assignment: CDR1 SEHNR and CDR2 FQNEAQ (reference sequence). This specimen comes from a study of response to subunit inactivated influenza vaccine. The V and J genes are TRBV7-9 and TRBJ1-2, with D maybe TRBD1 (6 bases). Specimen: PBMCs from blood, collected around 2 years after vaccination. The clonotype comes from a man between 50 and 69 years old who received an inactivated influenza vaccine. In DNA form, the CDR3 reads TGTGCCAGCAGCACCGACCGGGACACCCAAGCGGGTGGCTACACCTTC. The encoded protein is CASSTDRDTQAGGYTF.